The rows below give T cell receptor beta chains drawn from one sample of a study of early T cells in non-severe SARS-CoV-2 infection. TCRdb called the 5' RACE reads again in MiXCR, with one record for every CDR3 protein. This sample yields 90,000 to 100,000 distinct CDR3 sequences, of which about 13% are seen a single time; around 2.4% belongs to the top ten. Sequencing was done on a sample of whole blood. The receptors shown here come from an adult who was a healthcare worker with PCR-confirmed SARS-CoV-2 infection or an uninfected control (not recorded which). CDR3s include the opening cysteine and the closing phenylalanine or tryptophan. The D gene is left open where the match is weak. Clone size appears in some rows only: once, few, many, or a class for an expanded clone.

CASNDRGRSNSPLHF	TGTGCCAGCAACGACAGGGGAAGGAGTAATTCACCCCTCCACTTT	TRBV3-1	TRBD1	TRBJ1-6	many
CATDRGYGYTF	TGTGCCACTGACAGGGGCTATGGCTACACCTTC	TRBV24-1	TRBD1	TRBJ1-2	-
CSATGTGGAETQYF	TGCAGCGCCACCGGGACAGGGGGCGCCGAGACCCAGTACTTC	TRBV29-1	TRBD1	TRBJ2-5	many
CASSLGQGNYEQYF	TGTGCCAGCAGCTTGGGACAGGGAAACTACGAGCAGTACTTC	TRBV7-9	TRBD1	TRBJ2-7	-
CASSFLEGPRDEQFF	TGCGCCAGCAGCTTTCTTGAGGGGCCGAGGGATGAGCAGTTCTTC	TRBV4-1	-	TRBJ2-1	few
CASSRPLAGGPVEQFF	TGCGCCAGCAGCCGTCCTCTAGCGGGGGGGCCGGTTGAGCAGTTCTTC	TRBV4-1	TRBD2	TRBJ2-1	few
CSVEMVPYEQYF	TGCAGCGTTGAAATGGTCCCCTACGAGCAGTACTTC	TRBV29-1	-	TRBJ2-7	few
CASSSRQRNQPQHF	TGTGCCAGCAGTTCAAGACAGCGCAATCAGCCCCAGCATTTT	TRBV28	-	TRBJ1-5	few
CASSEQGTPTPFEQFF	TGTGCCAGCAGTGAACAGGGGACACCCACCCCCTTCGAGCAGTTCTTC	TRBV6-2/TRBV6-3	TRBD1	TRBJ2-1	many
CSARLGGYSNQPQHF	TGCAGTGCTAGATTGGGGGGGTATAGCAATCAGCCCCAGCATTTT	TRBV20-1	-	TRBJ1-5	-
CASSPWTGAYEQYF	TGTGCCAGCAGCCCCTGGACAGGGGCCTACGAGCAGTACTTC	TRBV3-1	TRBD1	TRBJ2-7	few
CASSNRGRHEQYF	TGTGCCAGCAGTAACAGGGGGCGGCACGAGCAGTACTTC	TRBV25-1	TRBD1	TRBJ2-7	many
CASSQDVWETNNSPLHF	TGCGCCAGCAGCCAAGATGTCTGGGAAACCAATAATTCACCCCTCCACTTT	TRBV4-1	-	TRBJ1-6	-
CASSSYPAGDNQPQNF	TGTGCCAGCAGTTCGTATCCTGCAGGTGATAATCAGCCCCAGAATTTT	TRBV12-3/TRBV12-4	-	TRBJ1-5	-
CASSSRTGETNTGELFF	TGTGCCAGCAGCTCCCGGACAGGGGAAACGAACACCGGGGAGCTGTTTTTT	TRBV7-9	TRBD1	TRBJ2-2	-
CASSLRPLRGGGISTDTQYF	TGTGCCAGCAGCTTAAGGCCCCTGAGAGGCGGGGGAATTAGCACAGATACGCAGTATTTT	TRBV7-8	TRBD2	TRBJ2-3	-
CASSIRDGYYGYTF	TGTGCCAGCAGCATCCGGGACGGATACTATGGCTACACCTTC	TRBV3-1	-	TRBJ1-2	few
CASSLGQGDREKLFF	TGTGCCAGCAGCCTTGGACAGGGTGACAGAGAAAAACTGTTTTTT	TRBV6-6	TRBD1	TRBJ1-4	few
CATRGVYRDRGEKLFF	TGTGCCACCCGAGGGGTTTACCGGGACAGGGGTGAAAAACTGTTTTTT	TRBV6-1	TRBD1	TRBJ1-4	-
CASSTNQETQYF	TGTGCCAGCTCAACAAACCAAGAGACCCAGTACTTC	TRBV18	-	TRBJ2-5	many
CASKFDLFNTEAFF	TGTGCCAGCAAATTCGACCTCTTCAACACTGAAGCTTTCTTT	TRBV7-9	-	TRBJ1-1	once
CSAFTANYGYTF	TGCAGCGCCTTTACAGCTAACTATGGCTACACCTTC	TRBV29-1	-	TRBJ1-2	-
CASSLTAHTGANVLTF	TGTGCCAGCAGTTTGACAGCCCATACAGGGGCCAACGTCCTGACTTTC	TRBV28	-	TRBJ2-6	-
CASSRTETNYGYTF	TGTGCCAGCAGCAGGACGGAGACTAACTATGGCTACACCTTC	TRBV11-2	-	TRBJ1-2	-
CSVDGGEGYTF	TGCAGCGTCGATGGAGGAGAAGGCTACACCTTC	TRBV29-1	-	TRBJ1-2	-
CASSREGGGYGYTF	TGTGCCAGCAGCCGCGAGGGGGGTGGATATGGCTACACCTTC	TRBV7-2	-	TRBJ1-2	few
CSGQSSYNEQFF	TGCAGCGGCCAAAGCTCCTACAATGAGCAGTTCTTC	TRBV29-1	-	TRBJ2-1	few
CSADTTGFYGYTF	TGCAGTGCTGATACCACAGGTTTCTATGGCTACACCTTC	TRBV20-1	-	TRBJ1-2	few
CSARDSWDSPLHF	TGCAGTGCTAGAGATTCTTGGGATTCACCCCTCCACTTT	TRBV20-1	-	TRBJ1-6	-
CASMEGATNEKLFF	TGTGCCAGCATGGAGGGAGCAACTAATGAAAAACTGTTTTTT	TRBV28	-	TRBJ1-4	few
CASSQTGETQYF	TGTGCCAGCAGCCAAACCGGAGAGACCCAGTACTTC	TRBV3-1	-	TRBJ2-5	many
CASSQEAGFYGYTF	TGTGCCAGCAGCCAAGAAGCAGGGTTCTATGGCTACACCTTC	TRBV14	-	TRBJ1-2	-
CATSDLSFHEQFF	TGTGCCACCAGTGATTTGTCGTTCCATGAGCAGTTCTTC	TRBV24-1	-	TRBJ2-1	-
CSVVGGTETQYF	TGCAGCGTTGTGGGGGGTACGGAGACCCAGTACTTC	TRBV29-1	-	TRBJ2-5	-
CASSFGTGGDTQYF	TGTGCCAGCAGCTTTGGGACAGGGGGTGATACGCAGTATTTT	TRBV11-2	TRBD1	TRBJ2-3	many
CASSPRAGGQQYF	TGTGCCAGCTCACCCAGGGCCGGCGGGCAGCAGTACTTC	TRBV18	-	TRBJ2-7	-
CASSIGSGTYYEQFF	TGTGCCAGTAGTATCGGTAGCGGGACCTACTATGAGCAGTTCTTC	TRBV19	TRBD2	TRBJ2-1	few